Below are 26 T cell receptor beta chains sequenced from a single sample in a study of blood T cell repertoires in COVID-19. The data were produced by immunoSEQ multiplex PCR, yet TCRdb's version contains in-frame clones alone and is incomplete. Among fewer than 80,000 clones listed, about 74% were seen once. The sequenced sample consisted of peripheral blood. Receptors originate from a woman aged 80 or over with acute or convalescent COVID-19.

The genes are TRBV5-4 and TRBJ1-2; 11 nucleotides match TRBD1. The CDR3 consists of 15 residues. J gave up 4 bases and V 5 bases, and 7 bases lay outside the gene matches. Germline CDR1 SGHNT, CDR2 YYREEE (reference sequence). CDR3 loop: CASRAGQGGIYGYTF. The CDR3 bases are TGTGCCAGCAGAGCGGGACAGGGGGGAATCTATGGCTACACCTTC. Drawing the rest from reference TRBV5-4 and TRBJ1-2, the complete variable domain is ETGVTQSPTHLIKTRGQQVTLRCSSQSGHNTVSWYQQALGQGPQFIFQYYREEENGRGNFPPRFSGLQFPNYSSELNVNALELDDSALYLCASRAGQGGIYGYTFGSGTRLTVV.

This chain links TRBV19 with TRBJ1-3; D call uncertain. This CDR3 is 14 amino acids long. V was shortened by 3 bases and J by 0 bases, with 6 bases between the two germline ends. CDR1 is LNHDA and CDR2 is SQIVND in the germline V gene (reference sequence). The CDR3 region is CASSIVLSGNTIYF. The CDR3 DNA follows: TGTGCCAGTAGTATTGTCCTCTCTGGAAACACCATATATTTT.

This CDR3 reads CASSLGVSAEAFF. The CDR3 DNA reads as TGTGCCAGCAGCTTAGGAGTCAGCGCTGAAGCTTTCTTT. This chain joins TRBV7-2 and TRBJ1-1; unclear D gene. The germline V gene has CDR1 SGHTA and CDR2 FQGNSA. Trimming took off 1 base at V and 6 bases at J, with 9 bases between the two ends. The CDR3 spans 13 residues.

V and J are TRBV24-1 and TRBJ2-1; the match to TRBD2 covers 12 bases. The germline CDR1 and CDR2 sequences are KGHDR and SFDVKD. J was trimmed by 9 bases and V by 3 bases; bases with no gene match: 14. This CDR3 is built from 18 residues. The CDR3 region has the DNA TGTGCCACCAGTGATCTAACCACCCTAGCGGGAGGGCTTGCTGAGCAGTTCTTC. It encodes CATSDLTTLAGGLAEQFF.

This CDR3 reads CASSKSGTVNTEAFF. The CDR3 DNA reads TGTGCCAGTAGTAAGTCCGGGACAGTGAACACTGAAGCTTTCTTT. The chain carries TRBV19 and TRBJ1-1; 7 bases line up with TRBD1. With 4 bases clipped from V and 0 bases from J, the junction kept 5 bases outside the gene matches. The CDR3 runs to 15 residues. Germline V gene sequence: CDR1 LNHDA, CDR2 SQIVND (reference sequence).

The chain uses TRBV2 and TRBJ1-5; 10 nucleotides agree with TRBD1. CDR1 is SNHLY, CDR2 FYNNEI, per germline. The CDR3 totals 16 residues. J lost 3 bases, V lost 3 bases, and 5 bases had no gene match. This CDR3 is CASSDDRGLDNQPQHF. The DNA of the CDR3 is TGTGCCAGCAGTGACGACAGGGGGCTCGACAATCAGCCCCAGCATTTT. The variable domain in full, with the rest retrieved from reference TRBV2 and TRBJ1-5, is EPEVTQTPSHQVTQMGQEVILRCVPISNHLYFYWYRQILGQKVEFLVSFYNNEISEKSEIFDDQFSVERPDGSNFTLKIRSTKLEDSAMYFCASSDDRGLDNQPQHFGDGTRLSIL.

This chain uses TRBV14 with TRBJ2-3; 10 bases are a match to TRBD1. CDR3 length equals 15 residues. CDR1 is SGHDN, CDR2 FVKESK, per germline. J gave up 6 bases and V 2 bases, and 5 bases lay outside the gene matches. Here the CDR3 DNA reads TGTGCCAGCAGCCAAAGACAGGGGGCAGCGGATACGCAGTATTTT. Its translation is CASSQRQGAADTQYF.

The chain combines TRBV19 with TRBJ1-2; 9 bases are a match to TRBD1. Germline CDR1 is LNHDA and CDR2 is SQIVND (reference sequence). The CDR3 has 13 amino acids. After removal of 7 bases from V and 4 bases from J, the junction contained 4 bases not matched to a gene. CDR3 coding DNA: TGTGCCAGTATTCAACAGGGGGCCTATGGCTACACCTTC. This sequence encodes CASIQQGAYGYTF. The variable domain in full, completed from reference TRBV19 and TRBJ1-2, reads DGGITQSPKYLFRKEGQNVTLSCEQNLNHDAMYWYRQDPGQGLRLIYYSQIVNDFQKGDIAEGYSVSREKKESFPLTVTSAQKNPTAFYLCASIQQGAYGYTFGSGTRLTVV.

The CDR3 coding sequence is TGCGCCAGCAGTGGCCCGACAGGGGATGATTACGAGCAGTACTTC. Its protein product is CASSGPTGDDYEQYF. The J gene is TRBJ2-7, the V gene TRBV10-1; 8 nucleotides agree with TRBD1. The germline V gene has CDR1 WNHNN and CDR2 SYGVQD (reference sequence). The trim removed 4 bases at V and 4 bases at J, leaving 9 bases unmatched. This CDR3 has 15 amino acids.

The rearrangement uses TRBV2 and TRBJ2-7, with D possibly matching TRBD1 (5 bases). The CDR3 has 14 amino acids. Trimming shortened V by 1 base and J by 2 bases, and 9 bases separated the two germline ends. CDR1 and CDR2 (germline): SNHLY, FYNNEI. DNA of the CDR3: TGTGCCAGCAGTGAAGGCAGGGCTCCCTACGAGCAGTACTTC. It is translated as CASSEGRAPYEQYF.

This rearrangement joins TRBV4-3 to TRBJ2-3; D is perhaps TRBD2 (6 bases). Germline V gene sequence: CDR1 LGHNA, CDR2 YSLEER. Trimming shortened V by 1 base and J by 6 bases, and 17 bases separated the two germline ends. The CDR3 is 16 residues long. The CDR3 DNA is TGCGCCAGCAGCCAAGGAATCGGGAGAGGATCGGATACGCAGTATTTT. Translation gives CASSQGIGRGSDTQYF.

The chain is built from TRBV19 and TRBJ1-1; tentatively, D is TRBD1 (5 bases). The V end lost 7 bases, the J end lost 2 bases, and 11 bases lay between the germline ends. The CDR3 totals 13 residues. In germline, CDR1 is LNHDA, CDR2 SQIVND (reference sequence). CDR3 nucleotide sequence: TGTGCCAGTACCTCCGGGGGAAACACTGAAGCTTTCTTT. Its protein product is CASTSGGNTEAFF.

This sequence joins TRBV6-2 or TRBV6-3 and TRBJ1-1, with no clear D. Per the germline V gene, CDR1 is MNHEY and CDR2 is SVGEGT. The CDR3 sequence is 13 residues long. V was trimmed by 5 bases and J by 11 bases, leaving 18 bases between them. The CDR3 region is CASSIDGRSGAFF. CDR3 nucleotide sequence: TGTGCCAGCAGTATCGACGGGAGGAGTGGGGCTTTCTTT.

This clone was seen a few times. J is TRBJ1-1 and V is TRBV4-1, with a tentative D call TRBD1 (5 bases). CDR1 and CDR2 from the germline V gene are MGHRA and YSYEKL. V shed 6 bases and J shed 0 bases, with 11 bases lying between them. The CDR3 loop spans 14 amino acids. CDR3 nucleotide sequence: TGCGCCAGCAGGGGGCGGACCATGAACACTGAAGCTTTCTTT. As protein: CASRGRTMNTEAFF.

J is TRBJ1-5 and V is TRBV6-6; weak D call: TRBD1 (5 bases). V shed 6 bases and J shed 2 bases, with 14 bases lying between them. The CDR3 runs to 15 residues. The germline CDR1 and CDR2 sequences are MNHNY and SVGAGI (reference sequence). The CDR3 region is CASRLTAPGNQPQHF. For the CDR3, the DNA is TGTGCCAGCAGACTGACAGCCCCCGGCAATCAGCCCCAGCATTTT.

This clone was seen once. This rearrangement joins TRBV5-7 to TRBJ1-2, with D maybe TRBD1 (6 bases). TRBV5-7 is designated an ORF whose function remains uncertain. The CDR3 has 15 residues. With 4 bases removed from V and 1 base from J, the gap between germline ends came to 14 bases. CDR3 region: CASSQRQVHNYGYTF. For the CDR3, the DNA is TGTGCCAGCAGCCAGCGACAGGTTCATAACTATGGCTACACCTTC.

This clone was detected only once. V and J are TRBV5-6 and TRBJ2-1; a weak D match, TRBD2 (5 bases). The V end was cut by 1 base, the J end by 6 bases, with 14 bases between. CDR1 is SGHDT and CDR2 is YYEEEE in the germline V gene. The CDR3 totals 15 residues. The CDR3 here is CASSLYLALGNEQFF. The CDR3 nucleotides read TGTGCCAGCAGCTTGTACTTAGCGCTTGGCAATGAGCAGTTCTTC.

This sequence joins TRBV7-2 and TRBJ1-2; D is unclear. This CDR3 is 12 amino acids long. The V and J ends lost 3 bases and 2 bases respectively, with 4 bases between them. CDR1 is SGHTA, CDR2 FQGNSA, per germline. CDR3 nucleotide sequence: TGTGCCAGCAGCTTTACAAACTATGGCTACACCTTC. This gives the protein CASSFTNYGYTF.

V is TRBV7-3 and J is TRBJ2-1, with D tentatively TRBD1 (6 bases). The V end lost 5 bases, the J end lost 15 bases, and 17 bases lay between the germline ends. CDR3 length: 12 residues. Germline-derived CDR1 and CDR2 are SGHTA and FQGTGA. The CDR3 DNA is TGTGCCAGCAGCCCAGGACAGTCACTGGCGTTCTTC. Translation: CASSPGQSLAFF.

The CDR3 loop is CASSPARDTRPLHF. CDR3 coding DNA: TGTGCCAGCTCACCAGCCCGGGACACTAGACCCCTCCACTTT. The chain is built from TRBV18 and TRBJ1-6; tentatively, D is TRBD1 (6 bases). Trimming removed 2 bases from V and 12 bases from J, with 14 bases in between. CDR3 length equals 14 residues. The germline V gene has CDR1 KGHSH and CDR2 LQKENI. Together with reference TRBV18 and TRBJ1-6, the CDR3 gives the full variable domain: NAGVMQNPRHLVRRRGQEARLRCSPMKGHSHVYWYRQLPEEGLKFMVYLQKENIIDESGMPKERFSAEFPKEGPSILRIQQVVRGDSAAYFCASSPARDTRPLHFGNGTRLTVT.

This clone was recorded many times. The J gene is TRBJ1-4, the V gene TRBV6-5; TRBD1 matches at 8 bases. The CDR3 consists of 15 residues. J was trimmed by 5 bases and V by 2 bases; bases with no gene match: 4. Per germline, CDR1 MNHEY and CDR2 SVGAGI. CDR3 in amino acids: CASSYRQGRNEKLFF. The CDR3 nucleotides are TGTGCCAGCAGTTACCGACAGGGGAGAAATGAAAAACTGTTTTTT.

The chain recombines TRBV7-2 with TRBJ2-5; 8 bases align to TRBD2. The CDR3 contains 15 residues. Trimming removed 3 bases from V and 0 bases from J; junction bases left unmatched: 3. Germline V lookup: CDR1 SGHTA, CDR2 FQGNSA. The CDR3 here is CASSFPGLDQETQYF. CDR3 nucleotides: TGTGCCAGCAGCTTCCCGGGACTAGACCAAGAGACCCAGTACTTC.

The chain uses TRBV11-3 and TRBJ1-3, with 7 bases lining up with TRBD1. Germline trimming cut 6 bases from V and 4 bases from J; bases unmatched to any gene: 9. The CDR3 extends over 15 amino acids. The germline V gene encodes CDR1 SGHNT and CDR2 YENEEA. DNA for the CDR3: TGTGCCAGCAGGCGAATGGGGACAGCGGGAAACACCATATATTTT. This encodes CASRRMGTAGNTIYF. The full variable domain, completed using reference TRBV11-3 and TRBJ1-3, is EAGVVQSPRYKIIEKKQPVAFWCNPISGHNTLYWYLQNLGQGPELLIRYENEEAVDDSQLPKDRFSAERLKGVDSTLKIQPAELGDSAVYLCASRRMGTAGNTIYFGEGSWLTVV.

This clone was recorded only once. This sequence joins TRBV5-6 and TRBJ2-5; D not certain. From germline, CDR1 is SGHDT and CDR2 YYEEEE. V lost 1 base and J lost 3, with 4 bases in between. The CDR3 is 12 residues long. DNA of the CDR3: TGTGCCAGCAGCTTGTCAGAAGAGACCCAGTACTTC. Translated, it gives CASSLSEETQYF.

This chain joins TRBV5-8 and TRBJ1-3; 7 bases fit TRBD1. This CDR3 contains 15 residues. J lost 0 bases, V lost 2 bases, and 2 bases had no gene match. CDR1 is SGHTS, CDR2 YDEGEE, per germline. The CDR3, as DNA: TGTGCCAGCAGCTTCGGGACAGCCTCTGGAAACACCATATATTTT. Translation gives CASSFGTASGNTIYF.

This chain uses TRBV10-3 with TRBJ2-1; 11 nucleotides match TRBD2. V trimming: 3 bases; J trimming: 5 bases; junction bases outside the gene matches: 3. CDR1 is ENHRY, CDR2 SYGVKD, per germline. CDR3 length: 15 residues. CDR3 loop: CAISDSTSGNNEQFF. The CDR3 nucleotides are TGTGCCATCAGTGATTCGACTAGCGGGAACAATGAGCAGTTCTTC.